Listed here are 21 T cell receptor beta chains from one sample, sequenced in a study of cytomegalovirus exposure and HLA in healthy donors. 13 Jbeta primers and 60 Vbeta primers were used for the PCR. Sequenced by immunoSEQ multiplex PCR; TCRdb stores in-frame clones only, minus some. The table shows approximately 100,000 clones, with around 80% occurring only once. Sample: PBMCs. These receptors were collected from a man aged 55 to 69 in good health and CMV-seropositive.

The chain employs TRBV12-2 and TRBJ2-5; the D segment call TRBD2 is taken from the table without a DNA check. The last part of the DNA fits TRBJ2-7 better; the J call may be wrong. TRBV12-2 is noted as a pseudogene. This CDR3 is 14 amino acids long. CDR3 DNA sequence: TGTGCAAGTCGCTTCGGGGGGGGAGGCCACGAGCAGTACTTC. Its translation: CASRFGGGGHEQYF.

This clone was found once. The genes are TRBV7-3 and TRBJ2-1; 9 nucleotides match TRBD2. Trimming at V came to 3 bases and at J to 7 bases, leaving 13 bases not matched to a gene. The germline CDR1 and CDR2 sequences are SGHTA and FQGTGA. The CDR3 sequence is 17 residues long. The CDR3 DNA reads TGTGCCAGCAGCTTCCTCGGGGCCGCGGGGGGGTTGAATGAGCAGTTCTTC. It encodes CASSFLGAAGGLNEQFF.

The chain recombines TRBV19 with TRBJ1-5, with 7 bases that match TRBD1. The germline V gene has CDR1 LNHDA and CDR2 SQIVND (reference sequence). The CDR3 runs 17 residues. V trimming: 5 bases; J trimming: 9 bases; junction bases outside the gene matches: 19. The CDR3 bases are TGTGCCAGTAGTGGAAGCAAGGGGTTATCGACAGGGCTGCCCCAGCATTTT. Residues: CASSGSKGLSTGLPQHF.

The rearrangement uses TRBV4-2 and TRBJ2-5; 8 bases match TRBD1. The CDR3 totals 15 residues. Germline assignment: CDR1 LGHNA and CDR2 YNFKEQ. Losses at the gene ends were 0 bases for V and 5 bases for J; bases not matched to a gene: 5. CDR3 amino acids: CASSQDGQGYETQYF. The CDR3, as DNA: TGTGCCAGCAGCCAAGATGGACAGGGATACGAGACCCAGTACTTC.

This sequence joins TRBV5-1 and TRBJ1-1; maybe TRBD1 (5 bases). V was shortened by 2 bases and J by 1 base, with 9 bases between the two germline ends. CDR1 SGHRS and CDR2 YFSETQ come from the germline V gene. The CDR3 loop spans 14 amino acids. CDR3: CASSFGGRNTEAFF. The CDR3 coding sequence is TGCGCCAGCAGCTTCGGGGGGAGGAACACTGAAGCTTTCTTT.

V and J are TRBV5-1 and TRBJ2-7; no definite D call. From germline, CDR1 is SGHRS and CDR2 YFSETQ. The CDR3 loop spans 13 amino acids. V dropped 2 bases and J dropped 3 bases, with 9 bases sitting between them. The CDR3 sequence is CASSLDNFYEQYF. The DNA for the CDR3 is TGCGCCAGCAGCTTAGACAATTTCTACGAGCAGTACTTC.

In nucleotides, the CDR3 is TGTGCCAGCAGTGAACTTGGACTAGCGGGGGGGCGTGAGCAGTTCTTC. It is translated as CASSELGLAGGREQFF. The chain has TRBV6-1 and TRBJ2-1; 15 bases are shared with TRBD2. Trimming cost V 2 bases and J 9 bases; bases outside gene matches: 5. The CDR3 is made up of 16 amino acids. Per the germline V gene, CDR1 is MNHNS and CDR2 is SASEGT.

The CDR3 nucleotides read TGTGCCAGCAGTTACGAGATCCAAGAGACCCAGTACTTC. This gives the protein CASSYEIQETQYF. The V gene is TRBV6-5, the J gene TRBJ2-5; unclear D gene. This CDR3 is built from 13 residues. Germline loops: CDR1 MNHEY, CDR2 SVGAGI. Between the trimmed V and J ends, which lost 2 bases and 1 base, there was a span of 5 bases.

J is TRBJ2-5 and V is TRBV7-2; weak D call: TRBD2 (6 bases). This CDR3 region has 14 residues. V was trimmed by 5 bases and J by 7 bases, leaving 17 bases between them. CDR1 is SGHTA and CDR2 is FQGNSA in the germline V gene. CDR3: CASSRSGALWTQYF. The CDR3 nucleotides read TGTGCCAGCAGCCGCTCGGGAGCCCTATGGACCCAGTACTTC.

The gene calls are TRBV13 and TRBJ1-1, with unresolved D. Per the germline V gene, CDR1 is PRHDT and CDR2 is FYEKMQ (reference sequence). The CDR3 extends over 14 amino acids. Trimming pared 1 base from V and 1 base from J, leaving 7 bases between. DNA for the CDR3: TGTGCCAGCAGCTTAGCCAGGTCGAACACTGAAGCTTTCTTT. Translation gives CASSLARSNTEAFF. Looking up the rest from reference TRBV13 and TRBJ1-1 gives the full variable domain: AAGVIQSPRHLIKEKRETATLKCYPIPRHDTVYWYQQGPGQDPQFLISFYEKMQSDKGSIPDRFSAQQFSDYHSELNMSSLELGDSALYFCASSLARSNTEAFFGQGTRLTVV.

The chain employs TRBV5-1 and TRBJ1-1, with TRBD1 as a possible D gene (6 bases). Trimming removed 4 bases from V and 7 bases from J, with 17 bases in between. There are 14 residues in the CDR3. Germline V gene sequence: CDR1 SGHRS, CDR2 YFSETQ. CDR3 sequence (DNA): TGCGCCAGCAGCCTCTTAGGCAGGGGTGATGAAGCTTTCTTT. Amino acid sequence: CASSLLGRGDEAFF.

This clone was counted between two and nine times. The chain employs TRBV28 and TRBJ1-1, with TRBD1 as a possible D gene (6 bases). This CDR3 is built from 15 residues. The V end lost 3 bases, the J end lost 7 bases, and 18 bases lay between the germline ends. Germline V gene data show CDR1 as MDHEN and CDR2 as SYDVKM. Here the CDR3 reads CASSFLKVSDSEAFF. The DNA of the CDR3 is TGTGCCAGCAGTTTCTTAAAAGTTTCGGACAGTGAAGCTTTCTTT.

The chain has TRBV2 and TRBJ2-7; 9 bases map to TRBD2. The germline gives CDR1 SNHLY, CDR2 FYNNEI. V shed 7 bases, J shed 6 bases, and the junction held 13 bases outside the gene matches. The CDR3 has 15 residues. The CDR3 DNA reads TGTGCCAGCAAACCCGAGGGACTAGCAGTACCCGAGCAGTACTTC. The encoded protein is CASKPEGLAVPEQYF.

The rearrangement joins TRBV12-5 to TRBJ2-2, with D perhaps TRBD1 (6 bases). In germline, CDR1 is LGHNT, CDR2 FRNRAP. The ends were cut back, 5 bases at V and 2 bases at J, with 12 bases in the middle. This CDR3 is 15 amino acids long. This CDR3 reads CASGQDSPNTGELFF. The CDR3 region has the DNA TGTGCTAGTGGTCAGGACAGTCCCAACACCGGGGAGCTGTTTTTT.

The gene calls are TRBV10-3 and TRBJ2-6, with D tentatively TRBD1 (6 bases). The CDR3 sequence is 17 residues long. The V gene lost 3 bases and the J gene lost 0 bases, with 12 bases spanning the gap. CDR1 is ENHRY and CDR2 is SYGVKD in the germline V gene. CDR3 amino acids: CAISDPLGGSGANVLTF. CDR3 nucleotide sequence: TGTGCCATCAGTGACCCCTTAGGGGGCTCTGGGGCCAACGTCCTGACTTTC.

The V and J genes are TRBV25-1 and TRBJ1-4, with 9 bases that match TRBD1. J gave up 7 bases and V 4 bases, and 13 bases lay outside the gene matches. Germline loops: CDR1 MGHDK, CDR2 SYGVNS. CDR3 size: 17 residues. The CDR3 sequence is CASSGHKGQGGFEKLFF. The CDR3, as DNA: TGTGCCAGCAGTGGCCATAAGGGACAGGGAGGGTTTGAAAAACTGTTTTTT.

The rearrangement uses TRBV18 and TRBJ1-1; tentative D call: TRBD1 (6 bases). Germline CDR1 reads KGHSH; CDR2 reads LQKENI. The CDR3 loop spans 14 amino acids. V was clipped by 6 bases and J by 6 bases, with 17 bases between them. The chain's CDR3 is CASSQSQGGAEAFF. CDR3 nucleotide sequence: TGTGCCAGCTCTCAATCACAGGGAGGGGCTGAAGCTTTCTTT.

The rearrangement uses TRBV6-5 and TRBJ1-2; D uncertain. V was clipped by 2 bases and J by 4 bases, with 14 bases between them. The germline V gene has CDR1 MNHEY and CDR2 SVGAGI. This CDR3 is built from 15 residues. CDR3 DNA sequence: TGTGCCAGCAGTTACCCCGGGGTTGAGTTCTATGGCTACACCTTC. Protein sequence: CASSYPGVEFYGYTF.

This chain joins TRBV30 and TRBJ1-1, with D possibly TRBD1 on 6 matching bases. The CDR3 runs to 11 residues. V dropped 3 bases and J dropped 8 bases, with 10 bases sitting between them. Germline CDR1 reads GTSNPN; CDR2 reads SVGIG (reference sequence). The CDR3 DNA sequence: TGTGCCTGGAGAACCGGGACAGAAGCTTTCTTT. It is translated as CAWRTGTEAFF.

V is TRBV27 and J is TRBJ2-7, with unresolved D. V was cut by 3 bases and J by 0 bases, with 6 bases left in between. This CDR3 spans 13 amino acids. Germline values: CDR1 MNHEY, CDR2 SMNVEV (reference sequence). The CDR3 loop reads CASSFESSYEQYF. CDR3 DNA: TGTGCCAGCAGTTTTGAGAGCTCCTACGAGCAGTACTTC.

The gene calls are TRBV9 and TRBJ1-2; 8 bases are shared with TRBD1. With V trimmed by 3 bases and J by 8 bases, 12 bases remained unmatched. The CDR3 has 15 amino acids. CDR1 is SGDLS and CDR2 is YYNGEE in the germline V gene. CDR3 protein: CASSETGVRLGGYTF. The CDR3 nucleotides read TGTGCCAGCAGCGAGACAGGGGTTAGACTGGGAGGCTACACCTTC.